Below are 3 T cell receptor beta chains sequenced from a single sample in a study of beta chain features in type 1 diabetes. All of the isolated RNA was reverse transcribed, so expressed TCRB transcripts were sequenced. The method was immunoSEQ multiplex PCR; TCRdb's version includes in-frame clones alone and lacks a portion of them. The top ten hold about 0.086% of the sample, which has under 800,000 clones, 15% seen once. Material: naive CD4+ T cells from blood. These receptors all come from a young man in good health.

There are a few counts of this clone. V and J are TRBV18 and TRBJ2-3, with D unclear. Trimming removed 3 bases at V and 6 bases at J, with 10 bases between. Per the germline V gene, CDR1 is KGHSH and CDR2 is LQKENI. The CDR3 consists of 13 residues. The CDR3 sequence: CASSPRSYDTQYF. As DNA, the CDR3 is TGTGCCAGCTCACCTAGGTCGTACGATACGCAGTATTTT.

This clone was observed a handful of times. The J gene is TRBJ1-2, the V gene TRBV10-3, with 7 nucleotides matching TRBD1. This CDR3 has 16 amino acids. The J segment lost 3 bases and the V segment lost 3 bases, leaving 10 bases of the junction unmatched. Looked up from germline, CDR1 is ENHRY and CDR2 is SYGVKD. CDR3 sequence: CAISDQGGREDYGYTF. In DNA form, the CDR3 reads TGTGCCATCAGTGACCAGGGGGGGCGTGAAGACTATGGCTACACCTTC.

V and J are TRBV7-7 and TRBJ2-1, with D unclear. Trimming took 3 bases from V and 3 from J, leaving 12 bases between them. Germline CDR1 SSHAT, CDR2 FNYEAQ (reference sequence). The CDR3 extends over 15 amino acids. CDR3 bases: TGTGCCAGCAGCTTGCGAAGGGAAAACTACAATGAGCAGTTCTTC. Translation gives CASSLRRENYNEQFF. Full variable domain (rest looked up from reference TRBV7-7 and TRBJ2-1): GAGVSQSPRYKVTKRGQDVTLRCDPISSHATLYWYQQALGQGPEFLTYFNYEAQPDKSGLPSDRFSAERPEGSISTLTIQRTEQRDSAMYRCASSLRRENYNEQFFGPGTRLTVL.